This T cell receptor (beta chain) is drawn from a study of OX40 agonist ivuxolimab in advanced cancers. Across the whole study: As their treatment, patients were administered ivuxolimab, an agonistic anti-OX40 (CD134) antibody.

Per the germline V gene, CDR1 is SGHVS and CDR2 is FQNEAQ. V shed 4 bases and J 5 bases; nucleotides not matched to a gene: 12. This CDR3 is 16 amino acids long. Using immunoSEQ multiplex PCR, the repertoire was profiled, and TCRdb retains in-frame clones only, with some absent. The repertoire holds about 49,000 clones, with 85% as singletons. Autoimmune disease history or systemic immunosuppression led to patient exclusion. The sequences come from CD4+ or CD8+ T cells sorted from blood, collected in a trial of the OX40 agonist ivuxolimab. The chain recombines TRBV7-8 with TRBJ2-5; TRBD1 matches 8 bases. This sequence was found in an adult with an advanced solid tumor such as melanoma, head and neck, liver or kidney cancer. CDR3 in DNA: TGTGCCAGCAGCTCCCCGGCGGCTGACAGGGGTGAGACCCAGTACTTC. It codes for CASSSPAADRGETQYF.